This T cell receptor (beta chain) emerged from a study of monozygotic twins with inflammatory bowel disease. The length of the CDR3 is 11 residues. Germline V CDR1 and CDR2: SEHNR, FQNEAQ (reference sequence). Reanalyzing the 5' RACE reads, TCRdb keeps one entry per CDR3 protein, without DNA. Its clone listing holds approximately 340,000 distinct CDR3 sequences. Study outcomes and limitations: Healthy co-twins had higher TCRbeta inverse Simpson diversity than their IBD twins.

For this clonotype: The antigen is unknown.

Sequenced sample: blood. The source of this sequence is a human donor with ulcerative colitis or Crohn's disease, or a healthy co-twin of an affected twin (not recorded which). J is TRBJ2-5 and V is TRBV7-9. The CDR3 is CASGVEETQYF.